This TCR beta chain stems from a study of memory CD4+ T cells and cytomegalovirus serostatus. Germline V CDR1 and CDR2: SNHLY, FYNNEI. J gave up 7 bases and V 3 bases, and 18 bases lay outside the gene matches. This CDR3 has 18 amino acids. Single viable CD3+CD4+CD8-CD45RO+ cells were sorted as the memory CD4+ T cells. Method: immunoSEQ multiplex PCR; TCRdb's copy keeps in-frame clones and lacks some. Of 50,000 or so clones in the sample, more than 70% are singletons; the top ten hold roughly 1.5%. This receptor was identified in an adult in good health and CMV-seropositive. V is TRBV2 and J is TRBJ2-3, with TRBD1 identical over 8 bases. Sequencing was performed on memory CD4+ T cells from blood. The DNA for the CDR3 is TGTGCCAGCAGTGAGTGGTCAATCGGGACAGGAGGTTTTAATACGCAGTATTTT. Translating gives CASSEWSIGTGGFNTQYF.